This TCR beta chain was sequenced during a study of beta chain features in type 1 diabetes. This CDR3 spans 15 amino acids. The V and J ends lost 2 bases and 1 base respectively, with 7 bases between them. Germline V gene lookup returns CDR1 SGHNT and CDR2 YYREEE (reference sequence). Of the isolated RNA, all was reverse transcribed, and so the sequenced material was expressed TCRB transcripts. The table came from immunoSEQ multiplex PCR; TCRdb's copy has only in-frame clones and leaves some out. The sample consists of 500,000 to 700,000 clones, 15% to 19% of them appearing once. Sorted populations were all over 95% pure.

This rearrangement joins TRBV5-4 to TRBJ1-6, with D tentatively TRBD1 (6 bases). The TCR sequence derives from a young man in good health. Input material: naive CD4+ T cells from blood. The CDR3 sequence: CASSLGQSYNSPLHF. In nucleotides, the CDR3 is TGTGCCAGCAGCTTAGGACAGTCCTATAATTCACCCCTCCACTTT.